This TCR beta chain was profiled in a study of T cell responses to AZD1222 COVID-19 vaccine. This clone came up once. Sequenced by immunoSEQ multiplex PCR; TCRdb stores in-frame clones only, minus some. The sample lists roughly 140,000 clones, about 90% occurring once. The clonotype was recovered from an adult who received the AZD1222 COVID-19 vaccine. This sample comprised peripheral blood, obtained 28 days after the second AZD1222 dose.

The CDR3 DNA reads TGTGCCAGCAGGAATGGACTAGTGGGGCGGGAGGCGAACGAGCAGTACTTC. Translated: CASRNGLVGREANEQYF. The chain employs TRBV7-8 and TRBJ2-7, with 8 bases identical to TRBD2. V was clipped by 6 bases and J by 5 bases; unmatched bases: 18. The CDR3 totals 17 residues. Germline V lookup: CDR1 SGHVS, CDR2 FQNEAQ.